This TCR beta chain was found in a study of CD8 T cells in Susac syndrome. Broader study findings: By the study's own acknowledgment, its TCR sequencing and HLA analysis included relatively few individuals.

Sequencing of TCR beta was undertaken in CD8+ and CD4+ T cells derived from blood. Isolation of CD8+ and CD4+ T cells was performed negatively, whereas enrichment of TEMRA cells was done by FACS. To note about this clonotype: The antigen is undetermined.

V trimming: 5 bases; J trimming: 1 base; junction bases outside the gene matches: 8. Looked up from germline, CDR1 is MDHEN and CDR2 is SYDVKM. The CDR3 loop spans 16 amino acids. Reverse transcription of about 0.5 to 1 ug RNA was carried out with random hexamers. immunoSEQ multiplex PCR amplified TCR beta CDR3 across 54 Vbeta, 13 Jbeta. TCRdb used MiXCR to reprocess the immunoSEQ multiplex PCR reads, holding one entry per CDR3 protein. This sample has about 290,000 distinct CDR3 sequences, with 85% found just once. The receptor was derived from a human donor with multiple sclerosis. The rearrangement uses TRBV28 and TRBJ2-3; the match to TRBD2 covers 8 bases. The sample comprised CD8+ T cells from PBMCs. Here the CDR3 reads CASSPWTSLGTDTQYF. DNA of the CDR3: TGTGCCAGCAGTCCGTGGACTAGCTTGGGCACAGATACGCAGTATTTT.